This passage covers 9 T cell receptor beta chains from one sample sequenced in a study of T cells in Graves' hyperthyroidism and ophthalmopathy. Researchers amplified the TCR beta CDR3 regions from RNA transcripts. HTBI primers were used for first-round RT-PCR of the TCR CDR3. One entry per CDR3 protein results from TCRdb running MiXCR on the multiplex PCR reads. The table lists some 690,000 distinct CDR3 sequences, around 16% of them singletons. The sample taken for sequencing was blood. The source of these receptors is a man in his fifties or sixties with Graves' hyperthyroidism.

This clonotype was seen many times. This chain links TRBV2 with TRBJ2-2; weak D call: TRBD2 (5 bases). This CDR3 contains 12 residues. Trimming took 3 bases from V and 13 from J, leaving 12 bases between them. Germline V CDR1 and CDR2: SNHLY, FYNNEI. The CDR3, as DNA: TGTGCCAGCAGTGACCGGGCCCGGGGGCTGTTTTTT. The encoded protein is CASSDRARGLFF. Filled out from reference TRBV2 and TRBJ2-2, the complete variable domain reads EPEVTQTPSHQVTQMGQEVILRCVPISNHLYFYWYRQILGQKVEFLVSFYNNEISEKSEIFDDQFSVERPDGSNFTLKIRSTKLEDSAMYFCASSDRARGLFFGEGSRLTVL.

This clonotype was detected only a few times. The V gene is TRBV18, the J gene TRBJ2-3; 9 nucleotides align to TRBD1. CDR1 and CDR2 from the germline V gene are KGHSH and LQKENI. V lost 0 bases, J lost 3 bases, and 4 bases stayed unmatched. This CDR3 is built from 16 residues. CDR3: CASSPPRTGVTDTQYF. CDR3 coding DNA: TGTGCCAGCTCACCACCGAGGACAGGGGTTACAGATACGCAGTATTTT.

This clonotype appeared many times. J is TRBJ1-4 and V is TRBV28, with 7 bases lining up with TRBD1. With 5 bases clipped from V and 7 bases from J, the junction kept 16 bases outside the gene matches. Looked up from germline, CDR1 is MDHEN and CDR2 is SYDVKM. CDR3 length: 17 residues. The CDR3 coding sequence is TGTGCCAGCAGTACCCCTTTTGGTCAGGGGGGCTCTGAAAAACTGTTTTTT. It yields the protein CASSTPFGQGGSEKLFF. Filled out from reference TRBV28 and TRBJ1-4, the complete variable domain reads DVKVTQSSRYLVKRTGEKVFLECVQDMDHENMFWYRQDPGLGLRLIYFSYDVKMKEKGDIPEGYSVSREKKERFSLILESASTNQTSMYLCASSTPFGQGGSEKLFFGSGTQLSVL.

The V gene is TRBV11-2, the J gene TRBJ1-2, with TRBD1 matching over 12 bases. CDR1 SGHAT and CDR2 FQNNGV come from the germline V gene. CDR3 length: 14 residues. V dropped 4 bases and J dropped 5; count of bases not matched to a gene: 2. This chain's CDR3 is CASSWDRGLYGYTF. CDR3 sequence (DNA): TGTGCCAGCAGCTGGGACAGGGGGCTATATGGCTACACCTTC.

V usage is TRBV19 and J usage is TRBJ2-1; 9 nucleotides agree with TRBD2. Germline values: CDR1 LNHDA, CDR2 SQIVND (reference sequence). This CDR3 is 13 amino acids long. With 5 bases clipped from V and 10 bases from J, the junction kept 6 bases outside the gene matches. Here the CDR3 reads CASSGREGREQFF. The CDR3 nucleotides are TGTGCCAGTAGTGGGCGGGAGGGCCGCGAGCAGTTCTTC.

This clonotype was recorded a few times. The chain couples TRBV9 to TRBJ1-6; D remains unclear. CDR3 length: 15 amino acids. Germline CDR1 reads SGDLS; CDR2 reads YYNGEE. V was clipped by 0 bases and J by 5 bases, with 9 bases between them. The CDR3 spells CASSVAPDNNSPLHF. The DNA for the CDR3 is TGTGCCAGCAGCGTAGCCCCGGATAATAATTCACCCCTCCACTTT.

This clonotype has only a few counts. CDR3 region: CASSSQGLSTNEKLFF. Written as DNA, the CDR3 is TGTGCCAGCTCATCTCAGGGGCTTTCAACTAATGAAAAACTGTTTTTT. The rearrangement links TRBV18 to TRBJ1-4; D is possibly TRBD1 (6 bases). Trimming removed 5 bases from V and 0 bases from J, with 13 bases in between. The CDR3 consists of 16 residues. Germline values: CDR1 KGHSH, CDR2 LQKENI.

The chain employs TRBV27 and TRBJ2-7; D is unclear. This CDR3 is 14 amino acids long. Germline V gene sequence: CDR1 MNHEY, CDR2 SMNVEV (reference sequence). V was trimmed by 0 bases and J by 2 bases, leaving 8 bases between them. CDR3 DNA: TGTGCCAGCAGTTTATCGCATGGGGCCTACGAGCAGTACTTC. This encodes CASSLSHGAYEQYF.

This clonotype occurred many times. The chain carries TRBV4-1 and TRBJ2-7; D gene unclear. The length of the CDR3 is 15 residues. The germline CDR1 and CDR2 sequences are MGHRA and YSYEKL. The ends were cut back, 0 bases at V and 2 bases at J, with 11 bases in the middle. CDR3 residues: CASSQEVGIPYEQYF. As DNA, the CDR3 is TGCGCCAGCAGCCAAGAAGTGGGGATTCCCTACGAGCAGTACTTC.